The 9 T cell receptor beta chains below all came from one sample that was sequenced in a study of CD8+CD57+ T cells in acquired aplastic anemia. CDR3 and TCR beta VDJ profiling relied on genomic DNA as the template. TCRdb used MiXCR to reprocess the reads, holding one entry per CDR3 protein. The sample has approximately 170,000 distinct CDR3 sequences, 55% to 75% seen once. Specimen: sorted CD4+, CD8+, or CD8+CD57+ T cells (not recorded which) from PBMCs. All receptors come from a human donor in good health.

The chain employs TRBV20-1 and TRBJ1-2, with D unclear. Trimming pared 0 bases from V and 4 bases from J, leaving 12 bases between. This CDR3 has 14 residues. The V gene's germline CDR1 is DFQATT and CDR2 SNEGSKA (reference sequence). CDR3 coding DNA: TGCAGTGCTAGAGATAGGCGTCGCTCCTATGGCTACACCTTC. The encoded protein is CSARDRRRSYGYTF.

The V call is TRBV2, the J call TRBJ1-1; D uncertain. CDR1 SNHLY and CDR2 FYNNEI come from the germline V gene. Trimming shortened V by 10 bases and J by 0 bases, and 9 bases separated the two germline ends. CDR3 length equals 12 residues. The CDR3, as DNA: TGTGCCAACCCTGGGATGAACACTGAAGCTTTCTTT. This codes for CANPGMNTEAFF.

This clonotype came up many times. The chain has TRBV19 and TRBJ1-5, with a weak D call TRBD1 (6 bases). Germline CDR1 reads LNHDA; CDR2 reads SQIVND (reference sequence). V was cut by 7 bases and J by 0 bases, with 13 bases left in between. The CDR3 consists of 15 residues. The CDR3 DNA is TGTGCCAGTAAGGGGGGGGATTATAGCAATCAGCCCCAGCATTTT. The encoded protein is CASKGGDYSNQPQHF.

This chain connects TRBV19 to TRBJ1-1; 8 nucleotides agree with TRBD1. CDR3 length: 15 residues. J lost 9 bases, V lost 4 bases, and 13 bases had no gene match. CDR1 and CDR2 from the germline V gene are LNHDA and SQIVND (reference sequence). Written as DNA, the CDR3 is TGTGCCAGTAGTAGATCAGGGGGACAGGCGCTTAAAGCTTTCTTT. Translating it yields CASSRSGGQALKAFF.

The V and J genes are TRBV7-2 and TRBJ2-1; D is undetermined. CDR1 is SGHTA and CDR2 is FQGNSA in the germline V gene. The CDR3 is 14 amino acids. The ends were cut back, 1 base at V and 4 bases at J, with 8 bases in the middle. The CDR3 spells CASSLEVGYNEQFF. CDR3 DNA: TGTGCCAGCAGCTTAGAGGTGGGATACAATGAGCAGTTCTTC.

The rearrangement joins TRBV7-9 to TRBJ2-5; 8 bases are a match to TRBD2. In germline, CDR1 is SEHNR, CDR2 FQNEAQ (reference sequence). V lost 5 bases and J lost 4; bases outside the gene matches: 18. The CDR3 length is 18 residues. CDR3 sequence (DNA): TGTGCCAGCAGCCAAAGCCCCTTTGGGGTAGCGGGACGAGAGACCCAGTACTTC. This translates into CASSQSPFGVAGRETQYF. The full variable domain, in which reference TRBV7-9 and TRBJ2-5 provide the parts outside the CDR3, is DTGVSQNPRHKITKRGQNVTFRCDPISEHNRLYWYRQTLGQGPEFLTYFQNEAQLEKSRLLSDRFSAERPKGSFSTLEIQRTEQGDSAMYLCASSQSPFGVAGRETQYFGPGTRLLVL.

This clonotype was counted at least ten times. This sequence joins TRBV5-1 and TRBJ2-7; the D gene is possibly TRBD2 (6 bases). CDR1 is SGHRS, CDR2 YFSETQ, per germline. Trimming removed 3 bases at V and 0 bases at J, with 10 bases between. The CDR3 has 14 amino acids. CDR3 nucleotides: TGCGCCAGCAGCTGGGGTAGCGGCTCCTACGAGCAGTACTTC. This encodes CASSWGSGSYEQYF.

This chain links TRBV5-1 with TRBJ2-2, with no clear D. V lost 2 bases and J 2 bases, leaving 7 bases between the germline ends. CDR1 SGHRS and CDR2 YFSETQ come from the germline V gene. The CDR3 runs 14 residues. This CDR3 is CASSFEKNTGELFF. The CDR3 nucleotides are TGCGCCAGCAGCTTTGAGAAAAACACCGGGGAGCTGTTTTTT.

V and J are TRBV2 and TRBJ2-3; TRBD1 is a possible D gene (6 bases). This CDR3 is built from 16 residues. The V and J ends lost 6 bases and 2 bases respectively, with 18 bases between them. The germline gives CDR1 SNHLY, CDR2 FYNNEI. The CDR3 DNA is TGTGCCAGCAGCGGAAATCGGGACACCACCACAGATACGCAGTATTTT. Protein: CASSGNRDTTTDTQYF.